This TCR beta chain was captured by sequencing in a study of blood T cell repertoires in COVID-19. The CDR3 spans 12 residues. V lost 0 bases to trimming and J lost 7 bases, with 7 bases between them. Germline CDR1 and CDR2: SGHAT and FQNNGV. Assay used: immunoSEQ multiplex PCR; TCRdb lists only in-frame clones, some missing. The sample includes approximately 220,000 clones, around 84% of them seen just once. The sample consisted of peripheral blood. This sequence was found in a man in his fifties or sixties who had recovered from COVID-19. The chain carries TRBV11-2 and TRBJ2-7; D is unclear. DNA for the CDR3: TGTGCCAGCAGCTTAGATCGCCGGGAGCAGTACTTC. As protein: CASSLDRREQYF.